Here is one T cell receptor beta chain with its context. It lacks a known antigen. No much larger clonotype is one base removed from it; base qualities were not supplied. The sample's time point, from its label and the paper: 4 weeks on oral tofacitinib. Taken with the paper, the label for treatment or condition translates to: oral pan-JAK inhibitor, 5-10 mg twice daily. Peripheral blood and lesional scalp punch biopsies were obtained from patients with alopecia areata. PBMCs were isolated by density centrifugation and stained for CD3, CD4 and CD8, after which CD4+ and CD8+ T cells were sorted on a FACSAria. The library relied on the immunoSEQ multiplex PCR assay. For TCR sequencing, RNA was extracted from every sample and reverse transcribed into cDNA to serve as template. SuperScript III was used to make first-strand cDNA, primed with a 2:1 mix of oligo-dT and random hexamers. A synthetic immune receptor repertoire was used to gauge amplification bias, and whatever bias remained was removed computationally. Concerning the study's data processing: Raw reads were preprocessed to remove errors, and CDR3 was defined according to IMGT conventions as the region from the conserved cysteine to phenylalanine. Clonality was computed by normalizing Shannon entropy by log2 of the number of productive unique TCRs and subtracting the result from 1. Scalp TCRbeta sequences were cross-referenced with sorted blood CD4 and CD8 repertoires so that the CD4 or CD8 identity of scalp clones could be inferred. TCRdb retrieved this table from immuneACCESS and kept in-frame rearrangements only. Not all clones are present; in checked studies, unresolved V genes account for under half, and no reason is known for the remainder. Clone size and the V and J calls come from that table; the DNA yielded D and trimming. The sample data list about 140,000 clones, and around 86% of these were observed just once. The ten largest clones represent roughly 13% of the sample.

The sample comes from a study of CD8+ T cells in alopecia areata (dated by TCRdb to about 2018). In the study overall: The treated patients took part in an open-label pilot trial in which moderate-to-severe alopecia areata was treated with oral tofacitinib at 5 to 10 mg twice daily. Tofacitinib was given for 6 to 18 months, followed by 6 months of follow-up off drug to assess delayed response and recurrence. The SALT score, which quantifies the percentage of affected scalp surface area, was used to measure disease severity in treated patients. The study used high-throughput TCRbeta sequencing to examine T cell clonal expansion in alopecia areata, in both the C3H/HeJ mouse model and human patients. In humans, TCRbeta sequencing was performed on scalp tissue and on sorted CD4+ and CD8+ peripheral blood T cells from healthy controls and from patients with patchy or totalis/universalis alopecia areata. Tofacitinib-treated patients had biopsies at baseline and at 4 and 24 weeks of treatment, with a later scalp biopsy in several patients. Clonality in the scalp was compared among normal scalp (n=4), patchy alopecia areata scalp (n=8), and alopecia totalis/universalis scalp (n=8). RNA was extracted with the PAXgene miRNA kit for fixed scalp, the miRNeasy kit for PBMCs, and the RNeasy kit for mouse skin. Amplification of TCRbeta CDR3 regions was done by immunoSEQ multiplex PCR using 35 Vbeta forward primers and 13 Jbeta reverse primers.

According to the germline V gene, CDR1 reads SGDLS and CDR2 reads YYNGEE. The germline ends are 13 bases apart after V is trimmed by 1 base and J by 5 bases. The CDR3, from cysteine to phenylalanine, totals 14 residues. The only DNA kept is the CDR3, 42 bases in frame from the first base. Results and caveats for the whole study, not just this receptor: Tofacitinib significantly decreased scalp clonality and the number of expanded CD8+ clones among the top 100 scalp clones. Because the treated cohort was small and had just a single nonresponder, larger studies are needed to establish links between baseline CD8+ expansion and response. Shared TCR sequences between patients were less evident than in mice, which may be partly attributable to HLA diversity in the patient population. Compared with normal scalp, lesional scalp, particularly in alopecia totalis/universalis, had higher clonality and more expanded CD8+ clones, which suggests antigenic drive. During tofacitinib treatment, many expanded lesional clones stuck around in both scalp and blood, and this persistence may partly explain why relapse happens after treatment is stopped. Resident alphabeta T cells in normal human skin are also sequenced, complicating scalp TCR repertoire analysis, unlike mouse skin dominated by gammadelta T cells.

The input for sequencing was CD8+ T cells sorted from blood, taken at week 4, from a patient treated with tofacitinib. The V and J genes are TRBV9 and TRBJ2-7; a tentative D match to TRBD2 spans 5 bases. The source is a human donor with alopecia areata. In nucleotide form, the sequence is TGTGCCAGCAGCGTAAATCGGGGTAGCGACGAGCAGTACTTC. Its protein product is CASSVNRGSDEQYF. The CDR3 plus the reference TRBV9 and TRBJ2-7 genes for the other parts give the full variable domain: DSGVTQTPKHLITATGQRVTLRCSPRSGDLSVYWYQQSLDQGLQFLIQYYNGEERAKGNILERFSAQQFPDLHSELNLSSLELGDSALYFCASSVNRGSDEQYFGPGTRLTVT.